Shown below are 19 T cell receptor beta chains from a single sample sequenced in a study of blood T cell repertoires in COVID-19. Profiled with immunoSEQ multiplex PCR; TCRdb holds only in-frame clones, not every one. The sample carries approximately 270,000 clones, approximately 90% recorded once. Sequenced input: peripheral blood. The receptors were sampled from a man aged 25-45 years with acute or convalescent COVID-19.

This clone showed up just once. V and J are TRBV5-6 and TRBJ1-4; 7 positions agree with TRBD1. Trimming took 4 bases from V and 5 from J; bases not matched to a gene: 8. The CDR3 loop spans 15 amino acids. Germline values: CDR1 SGHDT, CDR2 YYEEEE. Written as DNA, the CDR3 is TGTGCCAGCAGCCGGAGGGACAGCCCGAATGAAAAACTGTTTTTT. Translating gives CASSRRDSPNEKLFF.

The chain carries TRBV15 and TRBJ2-1; 8 bases align to TRBD1. The germline V gene has CDR1 LNHNV and CDR2 YYDKDF (reference sequence). With 0 bases clipped from V and 6 bases from J, the junction kept 4 bases outside the gene matches. The CDR3 contains 15 residues. CDR3 nucleotide sequence: TGTGCCACCAGCAGAGATCCGGGACAGGTCAATGAGCAGTTCTTC. As protein: CATSRDPGQVNEQFF.

J is TRBJ2-1 and V is TRBV6-6, with TRBD2 matching over 14 bases. CDR1 is MNHNY, CDR2 SVGAGI, per germline (reference sequence). Unmatched junction bases numbered 10, after V lost 6 bases and J lost 0 bases. CDR3 length: 19 residues. This CDR3 reads CASSRLAGGKISSYNEQFF. As DNA, the CDR3 is TGTGCCAGCAGCCGACTAGCGGGAGGGAAAATTAGCTCCTACAATGAGCAGTTCTTC.

The gene calls are TRBV14 and TRBJ2-7; 8 nucleotides line up with TRBD2. This CDR3 spans 14 amino acids. In germline, CDR1 is SGHDN, CDR2 FVKESK. Trimming cost V 4 bases and J 1 base; bases outside gene matches: 3. DNA of the CDR3: TGTGCCAGCAGCCCCCGGGGGGGGTCCTACGAGCAGTACTTC. This sequence encodes CASSPRGGSYEQYF.

V usage is TRBV5-1 and J usage is TRBJ1-1; 8 nucleotides align to TRBD1. Germline V gene data show CDR1 as SGHRS and CDR2 as YFSETQ. The CDR3 sequence is 14 residues long. The junction had 7 bases not matched to a gene; V was cut back by 4 bases and J by 5 bases. The CDR3 DNA is TGCGCCAGCAGCGACCAGGGGGCTATTACTGAAGCTTTCTTT. Its protein is CASSDQGAITEAFF.

The chain has TRBV5-1 and TRBJ1-2, with 9 bases fitting TRBD1. This CDR3 contains 15 residues. V dropped 3 bases and J dropped 2; count of bases not matched to a gene: 5. CDR1 is SGHRS, CDR2 YFSETQ, per germline. CDR3 sequence reads: CASSWGQGLNYGYTF. The CDR3 bases are TGCGCCAGCAGCTGGGGACAGGGCCTGAACTATGGCTACACCTTC.

The CDR3 sequence is CASSTVGRGRGSVGYTF. The CDR3, as DNA: TGTGCCAGCAGTACGGTGGGCCGAGGTAGGGGGAGTGTAGGCTACACCTTC. V usage is TRBV28 and J usage is TRBJ1-2; a weak D match, TRBD1 (6 bases). The V gene's germline CDR1 is MDHEN and CDR2 SYDVKM. The CDR3 extends over 17 amino acids. The V end was cut by 5 bases, the J end by 8 bases, with 27 bases between.

The chain has TRBV5-1 and TRBJ2-7, with TRBD2 matching 10 bases. The CDR3 runs 15 residues. Germline CDR1 SGHRS, CDR2 YFSETQ. V gave up 5 bases and J gave up 4 bases; unmatched junction bases: 9. The CDR3 reads CASREIAGGTYEQYF. For the CDR3, the DNA is TGCGCCAGCAGAGAGATAGCGGGGGGAACTTACGAGCAGTACTTC.

The J gene is TRBJ1-2, the V gene TRBV5-4; 8 bases are shared with TRBD1. J was trimmed by 6 bases and V by 3 bases; bases with no gene match: 7. The CDR3 runs to 14 residues. Germline CDR1 reads SGHNT; CDR2 reads YYREEE (reference sequence). CDR3 sequence: CASSSFTGGDGYTF. The CDR3 nucleotides are TGTGCCAGCAGCTCCTTCACAGGGGGTGATGGCTACACCTTC.

V usage is TRBV5-1 and J usage is TRBJ2-3; possible D gene TRBD2, 6 bases. Trimming left V 0 bases short and J 2 bases short, with 10 bases between. The V gene's germline CDR1 is SGHRS and CDR2 YFSETQ. The CDR3 is 15 residues long. The CDR3 DNA follows: TGCGCCAGCAGCTTGGTGGCGGGAACCACAGATACGCAGTATTTT. Translated, it gives CASSLVAGTTDTQYF. Filled out from reference TRBV5-1 and TRBJ2-3, the complete variable domain reads KAGVTQTPRYLIKTRGQQVTLSCSPISGHRSVSWYQQTPGQGLQFLFEYFSETQRNKGNFPGRFSGRQFSNSRSEMNVSTLELGDSALYLCASSLVAGTTDTQYFGPGTRLTVL.

The chain is built from TRBV4-1 and TRBJ1-1, with 8 bases identical to TRBD1. The V and J ends lost 0 bases and 7 bases, in that order; junction bases with no gene match: 10. Germline lookup yields CDR1 MGHRA and CDR2 YSYEKL. The CDR3 is 16 residues long. The CDR3 is CASSQEGIDRGFEAFF. CDR3 nucleotides: TGCGCCAGCAGCCAAGAGGGGATTGACAGGGGCTTTGAAGCTTTCTTT.

V usage is TRBV28 and J usage is TRBJ1-4; TRBD1 matches at 7 bases. Per the germline V gene, CDR1 is MDHEN and CDR2 is SYDVKM. The ends lost 5 bases at V and 5 bases at J; junction bases unmatched: 5. The CDR3 runs to 14 residues. In DNA, the CDR3 is TGTGCCAGCAGTGGACAGGCCCGAAATGAAAAACTGTTTTTT. This sequence encodes CASSGQARNEKLFF.

The V call is TRBV9, the J call TRBJ1-2; D is perhaps TRBD1 (6 bases). V dropped 0 bases and J dropped 4 bases, with 16 bases sitting between them. Germline V gene lookup returns CDR1 SGDLS and CDR2 YYNGEE. There are 16 residues in the CDR3. DNA of the CDR3: TGTGCCAGCAGCGTAGGGGGAGGGGGAGGAAGCTATGGCTACACCTTC. This gives the protein CASSVGGGGGSYGYTF.

The chain uses TRBV7-3 and TRBJ2-2; no clear D gene. Trimming took off 4 bases at V and 4 bases at J, with 7 bases between the two ends. Per the germline V gene, CDR1 is SGHTA and CDR2 is FQGTGA. The length of the CDR3 is 13 residues. The CDR3 loop reads CASSSLFTGELFF. CDR3 sequence (DNA): TGTGCCAGCAGCTCCCTTTTCACCGGGGAGCTGTTTTTT.

The chain combines TRBV24-1 with TRBJ2-3; D remains ambiguous. The CDR3 runs 13 residues. The germline gives CDR1 KGHDR, CDR2 SFDVKD. Trimming removed 3 bases at V and 5 bases at J, with 8 bases between. CDR3 residues: CATSDPYLDTQYF. The CDR3 DNA reads TGTGCCACCAGTGATCCCTACTTAGATACGCAGTATTTT.

A single count supports this clone. The V and J genes are TRBV27 and TRBJ2-7; 8 bases are a match to TRBD2. Germline values: CDR1 MNHEY, CDR2 SMNVEV (reference sequence). The length of the CDR3 is 14 residues. Unmatched junction bases numbered 9, after V lost 4 bases and J lost 7 bases. CDR3 loop: CASSYQREIGEQYF. The CDR3 nucleotides are TGTGCCAGCAGTTACCAGCGGGAGATAGGTGAGCAGTACTTC.

The genes are TRBV7-6 and TRBJ2-7, with 12 nucleotides matching TRBD2. Germline V CDR1 and CDR2: SGHVS, FNYEAQ. There are 16 residues in the CDR3. V trimming: 5 bases; J trimming: 0 bases; junction bases outside the gene matches: 5. CDR3 sequence: CASSLGLAGSSYEQYF. CDR3 DNA: TGTGCCAGCAGCCTGGGACTAGCGGGTAGCTCCTACGAGCAGTACTTC.

This chain connects TRBV28 to TRBJ2-1; D might be TRBD1 (5 bases). The CDR3 length is 13 residues. Germline lookup yields CDR1 MDHEN and CDR2 SYDVKM. V was shortened by 5 bases and J by 9 bases, with 14 bases between the two germline ends. The CDR3 coding sequence is TGTGCCAGCAGTGGAGACAGCATAGCTGAGCAGTTCTTC. Translation gives CASSGDSIAEQFF.

This sequence joins TRBV7-2 and TRBJ2-4; unclear D gene. V lost 5 bases and J 0 bases, leaving 8 bases between the germline ends. CDR3 length: 14 amino acids. Germline CDR1 reads SGHTA; CDR2 reads FQGNSA. In DNA form, the CDR3 reads TGTGCCAGCAGCCCCCGTGTAGCCAAAAACATTCAGTACTTC. Its protein product is CASSPRVAKNIQYF.